One and the same sample provided the 16 T cell receptor beta chains below, sequenced in a study of OX40 agonist ivuxolimab in advanced cancers. Using immunoSEQ multiplex PCR, the repertoire was profiled, and TCRdb retains in-frame clones only, with some absent. The table has about 58,000 clones, around four fifths seen once. The sequencing used CD4+ or CD8+ T cells sorted from blood, collected in a trial of the OX40 agonist ivuxolimab. The source of these receptors is an adult with an advanced solid tumor such as melanoma, head and neck, liver or kidney cancer.

V usage is TRBV29-1 and J usage is TRBJ2-3; D might be TRBD1 (6 bases). The CDR3 is made up of 15 amino acids. CDR1 and CDR2 (germline): SQVTM, ANQGSEA. The V gene lost 1 base and the J gene lost 2 bases, with 13 bases spanning the gap. CDR3 nucleotides: TGCAGCGTTGAAGGGGGGCAGGGGTCCACAGATACGCAGTATTTT. It encodes CSVEGGQGSTDTQYF.

This rearrangement joins TRBV7-3 to TRBJ1-1; D uncertain. CDR3 length: 13 residues. The V end lost 8 bases, the J end lost 5 bases, and 15 bases lay between the germline ends. Per germline, CDR1 SGHTA and CDR2 FQGTGA. CDR3 region: CASGPGGWTEAFF. DNA for the CDR3: TGTGCCAGCGGGCCAGGTGGGTGGACTGAAGCTTTCTTT.

J is TRBJ1-5 and V is TRBV30; D possibly corresponds to TRBD1 (6 bases). The CDR3 extends over 14 amino acids. From germline, CDR1 is GTSNPN and CDR2 SVGIG (reference sequence). V gave up 0 bases and J gave up 6 bases, with 12 bases separating them. For the CDR3, the DNA is TGTGCCTGGAGTGTACTCGGGGGCCCTCAGCCCCAGCATTTT. Protein product: CAWSVLGGPQPQHF.

This CDR3 is CASSEGDRGEQYF. The DNA of the CDR3 is TGTGCCAGCAGTGAGGGGGACAGGGGCGAGCAGTACTTC. V and J are TRBV6-1 and TRBJ2-7; 10 nucleotides match TRBD1. The germline CDR1 and CDR2 sequences are MNHNS and SASEGT. There are 13 residues in the CDR3. With V trimmed by 3 bases and J by 6 bases, 2 bases remained unmatched.

This sequence joins TRBV9 and TRBJ1-2; D gene ambiguous. There are 12 residues in the CDR3. The V gene lost 7 bases and the J gene lost 5 bases, with 12 bases spanning the gap. The germline V gene has CDR1 SGDLS and CDR2 YYNGEE. The CDR3 loop is CASRGRDYGYTF. The CDR3 coding sequence is TGTGCCAGCCGCGGCAGAGATTATGGCTACACCTTC. Together with reference TRBV9 and TRBJ1-2, the CDR3 gives the full variable domain: DSGVTQTPKHLITATGQRVTLRCSPRSGDLSVYWYQQSLDQGLQFLIQYYNGEERAKGNILERFSAQQFPDLHSELNLSSLELGDSALYFCASRGRDYGYTFGSGTRLTVV.

This chain links TRBV27 with TRBJ1-1; 9 bases align to TRBD1. CDR3 length: 16 residues. V shed 3 bases, J shed 0 bases, and the junction held 5 bases outside the gene matches. The germline V gene encodes CDR1 MNHEY and CDR2 SMNVEV (reference sequence). The CDR3 DNA is TGTGCCAGCAGTTTTTCGGGACAGGGAATGAACACTGAAGCTTTCTTT. Protein product: CASSFSGQGMNTEAFF.

The chain joins TRBV11-2 to TRBJ1-1, with 9 bases that match TRBD1. Germline V gives CDR1 SGHAT, CDR2 FQNNGV. The CDR3 extends over 15 amino acids. The ends lost 5 bases at V and 6 bases at J; junction bases unmatched: 10. For the CDR3, the DNA is TGTGCCAGCAGCGGGTCGAGACAGGGGGGATCTGAAGCTTTCTTT. As protein: CASSGSRQGGSEAFF.

This clone was picked up one time. V usage is TRBV7-8 and J usage is TRBJ1-3; D is unresolved. Trimming pared 1 base from V and 0 bases from J, leaving 4 bases between. The CDR3 is 14 residues long. Germline CDR1 is SGHVS and CDR2 is FQNEAQ. Written as DNA, the CDR3 is TGTGCCAGCAGCTTAGGGGACTCTGGAAACACCATATATTTT. This gives the protein CASSLGDSGNTIYF.

This clone has only a few counts. This chain joins TRBV5-6 and TRBJ2-7, with 11 bases identical to TRBD2. The CDR3 loop spans 14 amino acids. CDR1 SGHDT and CDR2 YYEEEE come from the germline V gene. The trim removed 0 bases at V and 12 bases at J, leaving 8 bases unmatched. CDR3 DNA sequence: TGTGCCAGCAGCTTGGGGCTAGCGGGGGGCCCAGGGTACTTC. It encodes CASSLGLAGGPGYF.

The rearrangement uses TRBV6-1 and TRBJ1-5; tentative D call: TRBD1 (6 bases). The CDR3 extends over 15 amino acids. Germline-derived CDR1 and CDR2 are MNHNS and SASEGT. The V end lost 8 bases, the J end lost 0 bases, and 14 bases lay between the germline ends. This CDR3 reads CASRTGSDSNQPQHF. In DNA, the CDR3 is TGTGCCAGCCGAACAGGGTCGGATAGCAATCAGCCCCAGCATTTT.

The gene calls are TRBV28 and TRBJ1-2, with a possible D match to TRBD1 (5 bases). The germline V and J ends were trimmed by 5 bases and 8 bases, with 18 bases remaining between them. CDR1 and CDR2 from the germline V gene are MDHEN and SYDVKM. The CDR3 is 14 amino acids. The DNA for the CDR3 is TGTGCCAGCAGTCCCTCGATGGAGGGGAAAGGCTACACCTTC. Translation gives CASSPSMEGKGYTF.

The genes are TRBV7-3 and TRBJ2-5; possibly TRBD2 for D (6 bases). CDR1 SGHTA and CDR2 FQGTGA come from the germline V gene. The V end was cut by 8 bases, the J end by 0 bases, with 13 bases between. CDR3 length equals 14 residues. The CDR3 sequence: CASAGSLYQETQYF. The CDR3 bases are TGTGCCAGCGCCGGGAGTTTGTACCAAGAGACCCAGTACTTC.

The J gene is TRBJ1-4, the V gene TRBV19, with D unclear. With 6 bases removed from V and 2 bases from J, the gap between germline ends came to 7 bases. The CDR3 runs 13 residues. Germline lookup yields CDR1 LNHDA and CDR2 SQIVND (reference sequence). The CDR3 loop reads CASSGMTNEKLFF. In DNA form, the CDR3 reads TGTGCCAGTAGCGGGATGACTAATGAAAAACTGTTTTTT.

The table lists this clone with a count of one. V is TRBV6-5 and J is TRBJ1-2; D uncertain. In germline, CDR1 is MNHEY, CDR2 SVGAGI. The CDR3 is made up of 14 amino acids. V was shortened by 2 bases and J by 6 bases, with 13 bases between the two germline ends. This CDR3 reads CASSYRSGPDGYTF. In nucleotides, the CDR3 is TGTGCCAGCAGTTACCGCTCGGGCCCCGATGGCTACACCTTC.

This chain connects TRBV6-5 to TRBJ1-3, with D unclear. Germline V CDR1 and CDR2: MNHEY, SVGAGI. With 0 bases removed from V and 2 bases from J, the gap between germline ends came to 11 bases. This CDR3 region has 16 residues. In nucleotides, the CDR3 is TGTGCCAGCAGTTACTCCCGTCAGGATCCTGGAAACACCATATATTTT. The encoded protein is CASSYSRQDPGNTIYF.

The chain has TRBV6-5 and TRBJ2-2; D not certain. Germline V gene lookup returns CDR1 MNHEY and CDR2 SVGAGI. V dropped 0 bases and J dropped 3 bases, with 5 bases sitting between them. The CDR3 sequence is 14 residues long. CDR3 in amino acids: CASSYSRYTGELFF. The DNA for the CDR3 is TGTGCCAGCAGTTACTCGAGGTACACCGGGGAGCTGTTTTTT.